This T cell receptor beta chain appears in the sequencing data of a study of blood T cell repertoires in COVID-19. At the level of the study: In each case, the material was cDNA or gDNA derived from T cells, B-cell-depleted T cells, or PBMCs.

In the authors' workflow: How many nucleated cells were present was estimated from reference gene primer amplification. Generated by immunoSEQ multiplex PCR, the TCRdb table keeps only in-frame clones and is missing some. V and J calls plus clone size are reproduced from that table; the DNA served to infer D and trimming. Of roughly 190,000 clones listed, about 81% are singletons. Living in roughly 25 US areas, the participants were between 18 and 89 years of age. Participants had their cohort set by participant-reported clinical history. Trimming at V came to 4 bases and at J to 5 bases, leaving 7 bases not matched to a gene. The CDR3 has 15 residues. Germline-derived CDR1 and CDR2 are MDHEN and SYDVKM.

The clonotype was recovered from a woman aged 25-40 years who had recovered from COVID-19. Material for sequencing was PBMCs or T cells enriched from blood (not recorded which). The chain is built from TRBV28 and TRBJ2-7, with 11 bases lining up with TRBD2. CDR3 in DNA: TGTGCCAGCAGTTCGAATAGCGGGAGGGGTGACGAGCAGTACTTC. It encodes CASSSNSGRGDEQYF.